This T cell receptor (beta chain) was sequenced during a study of blood T cell repertoires in COVID-19. At the level of the study: Donors in the United States, Italy and Spain gave samples during acute or convalescent COVID-19. Sources were T cells, B-cell-depleted T cells, or PBMCs; the material itself was cDNA or gDNA.

V gave up 5 bases and J gave up 4 bases; unmatched junction bases: 6. The CDR3 is 15 residues long. In germline, CDR1 is SGHTA, CDR2 FQGNSA. Original analysis: From reference gene primer amplification, estimates of nucleated cell counts were derived. Sequencing used immunoSEQ multiplex PCR; TCRdb keeps in-frame clones, though not all of them. The V and J calls and clone size come from that table; D and trimming were worked out from the DNA. Here the sample spans fewer than 250,000 clones, roughly 82% being singletons. Source material: peripheral blood. The chain employs TRBV7-2 and TRBJ1-3; 9 bases are a match to TRBD1. The sequence was obtained from a woman aged 70 to 79 with acute or convalescent COVID-19. DNA for the CDR3: TGTGCCAGCAGCCTACAGGGGGCTCTAGGAAACACCATATATTTT. It is translated as CASSLQGALGNTIYF. Variable domain in full (rest from reference TRBV7-2 and TRBJ1-3): GAGVSQSPSNKVTEKGKDVELRCDPISGHTALYWYRQSLGQGLEFLIYFQGNSAPDKSGLPSDRFSAERTGGSVSTLTIQRTQQEDSAVYLCASSLQGALGNTIYFGEGSWLTVV.